In this sample, the clone carrying this T cell receptor beta chain turned up once. Its antigen is undetermined. This entry comes from a study of shared clonotypes between healthy human individuals. Study-wide results and limits: Enrolling few donors narrowed the genetic and exposure-history diversity that was represented.

In the sorted-subset replicate PCRs, around 200 ng DNA, roughly 30,000 T cell genomes, was used. Authors' methods: ImmunoSEQ yielded junction-only sequences lacking quality scores, so filtering differed. Clones were read by immunoSEQ multiplex PCR, and TCRdb kept only the in-frame ones, dropping some. V, J and clone size were drawn from that table, and D and trimming were deduced from the DNA. The sample shows about 2.3 million clones, approximately 93% of them seen only once. J lost 6 bases, V lost 5 bases, and 5 bases had no gene match. Germline lookup yields CDR1 SGHTA and CDR2 FQGNSA. The CDR3 is 13 amino acids.

Sequences were obtained from naive CD4+ T cells from PBMCs. Subset reported: CD45RA+ positively selected. This clonotype originated in a man between 18 and 35 years old in good health. Some clones in this sample may be carry-over from other donors' samples. V and J are TRBV7-2 and TRBJ2-5; 8 bases agree with TRBD1. Written as DNA, the CDR3 is TGTGCCAGCAGCGGGACAGGTTTCAAGACCCAGTACTTC. Translated, it gives CASSGTGFKTQYF.